A single sample gave rise to the 8 T cell receptor beta chains below, sequenced in a study of cytomegalovirus exposure and HLA in healthy donors. The PCR employed 60 Vbeta primers together with 13 Jbeta primers. Some clones are missing from TCRdb's copy, which holds only in-frame ones; the method was immunoSEQ multiplex PCR. The table includes more than 150,000 clones, approximately 84% detected once. The specimen was PBMCs. Receptor source: a girl aged 5 to 17 in good health and CMV-seropositive.

The rearrangement uses TRBV5-1 and TRBJ2-7, with D tentatively TRBD1 (6 bases). This CDR3 has 14 residues. Germline CDR1 reads SGHRS; CDR2 reads YFSETQ. V shed 2 bases and J shed 0 bases, with 9 bases lying between them. In nucleotides, the CDR3 is TGCGCCAGCAGCTTTACAGGGAGCTCCTACGAGCAGTACTTC. It is translated as CASSFTGSSYEQYF.

The chain has TRBV5-1 and TRBJ1-1; D gene uncertain. The V and J ends lost 2 bases and 0 bases respectively, with 11 bases between them. The CDR3 is 15 residues long. The germline V gene has CDR1 SGHRS and CDR2 YFSETQ. The CDR3 DNA follows: TGCGCCAGCAGCTTAACGAGGCACCTGAACACTGAAGCTTTCTTT. It translates to CASSLTRHLNTEAFF.

The rearrangement uses TRBV30 and TRBJ2-1; D perhaps matches TRBD1 (6 bases). Germline CDR1 GTSNPN, CDR2 SVGIG (reference sequence). There are 14 residues in the CDR3. Trimming removed 3 bases at V and 5 bases at J, with 14 bases between. The CDR3 nucleotides are TGTGCCTGGAGCTTAGGGGGTTGGGACAATGAGCAGTTCTTC. This translates into CAWSLGGWDNEQFF.

The chain couples TRBV20-1 to TRBJ1-5; D is unclear. CDR3 size: 9 residues. The V and J ends lost 8 bases and 6 bases respectively, with 5 bases between them. Germline CDR1 and CDR2: DFQATT and SNEGSKA (reference sequence). The CDR3 DNA follows: TGCAGTTCCATTCAGCCCCAGCATTTT. It translates to CSSIQPQHF.

The chain uses TRBV18 and TRBJ1-2; 7 nucleotides match TRBD1. Trimming removed 4 bases from V and 4 bases from J; junction bases left unmatched: 6. This CDR3 region has 14 residues. The germline V gene encodes CDR1 KGHSH and CDR2 LQKENI. DNA for the CDR3: TGTGCCAGCTCACATGGACAGGATAGCTATGGCTACACCTTC. Residues: CASSHGQDSYGYTF.

The rearrangement uses TRBV5-1 and TRBJ2-3; TRBD1 matches 7 bases. There are 14 residues in the CDR3. The V gene end was trimmed by 0 bases and the J gene end by 6 bases; junction bases not matched to a gene: 4. Germline V gene lookup returns CDR1 SGHRS and CDR2 YFSETQ. This CDR3 reads CASSLAQGSDTQYF. The CDR3, as DNA: TGCGCCAGCAGCTTGGCACAGGGGAGCGATACGCAGTATTTT.

V gene TRBV5-1 combines with J gene TRBJ2-7; D remains ambiguous. Trimming pared 3 bases from V and 3 bases from J, leaving 10 bases between. The germline V gene has CDR1 SGHRS and CDR2 YFSETQ. The CDR3 spans 13 residues. CDR3 bases: TGCGCCAGCAGCTCGCAAGCGTACTACGAGCAGTACTTC. Protein sequence: CASSSQAYYEQYF.

The chain links TRBV7-9 to TRBJ2-1; 11 nucleotides match TRBD2. The CDR3 is made up of 17 amino acids. The trim removed 4 bases at V and 2 bases at J, leaving 7 bases unmatched. Germline CDR1 and CDR2: SEHNR and FQNEAQ (reference sequence). The CDR3 DNA follows: TGTGCCAGCAGCTCGTCACTAGCGGGAGAGGCCTACAATGAGCAGTTCTTC. Its protein product is CASSSSLAGEAYNEQFF.